This TCR beta chain was sequenced during a study of T cells in Graves' hyperthyroidism and ophthalmopathy. This clonotype was seen more than once but under ten times. The CDR3 is 14 residues long. Trimming cost V 7 bases and J 6 bases, with 20 bases left between them. Germline lookup yields CDR1 SGHRS and CDR2 YFSETQ. Amplified regions were TCR beta CDR3 sequences from RNA transcripts. When the TCR CDR3 underwent first-round RT-PCR, the HTBI primer set was used. Via MiXCR, TCRdb re-called the multiplex PCR reads, giving one row per CDR3 protein. The sample holds about 360,000 distinct CDR3 sequences, 13% seen once.

Sequencing used blood. The chain uses TRBV5-1 and TRBJ2-7; D gene uncertain. This TCR derives from a woman aged 18-29 years with Graves' hyperthyroidism. In DNA, the CDR3 is TGCGCCAGCTCCTCACGGAGCGCTTCGAGCGAGCAGTACTTC. Residues: CASSSRSASSEQYF. Together with reference TRBV5-1 and TRBJ2-7, the CDR3 gives the full variable domain: KAGVTQTPRYLIKTRGQQVTLSCSPISGHRSVSWYQQTPGQGLQFLFEYFSETQRNKGNFPGRFSGRQFSNSRSEMNVSTLELGDSALYLCASSSRSASSEQYFGPGTRLTVT.